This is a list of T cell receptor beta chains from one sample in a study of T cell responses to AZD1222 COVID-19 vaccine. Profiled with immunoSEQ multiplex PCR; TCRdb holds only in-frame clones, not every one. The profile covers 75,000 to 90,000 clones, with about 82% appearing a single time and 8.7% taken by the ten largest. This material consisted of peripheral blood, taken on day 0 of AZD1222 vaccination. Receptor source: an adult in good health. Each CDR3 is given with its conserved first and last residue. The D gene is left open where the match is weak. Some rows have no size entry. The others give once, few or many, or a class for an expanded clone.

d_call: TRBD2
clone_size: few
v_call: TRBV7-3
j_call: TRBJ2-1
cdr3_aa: CASSPPKREGGNEQFF
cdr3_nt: TGTGCCAGCAGCCCCCCTAAGCGGGAGGGGGGCAATGAGCAGTTCTTC

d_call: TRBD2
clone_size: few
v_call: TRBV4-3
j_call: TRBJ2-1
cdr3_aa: CASSQVAGTSGTYEQFF
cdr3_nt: TGCGCCAGCAGCCAAGTCGCCGGGACTAGCGGGACGTATGAGCAGTTCTTC

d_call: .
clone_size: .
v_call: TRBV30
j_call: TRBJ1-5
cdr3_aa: CAWSARVGAGNQPQHF
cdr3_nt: TGTGCCTGGAGCGCCCGGGTGGGCGCGGGCAATCAGCCCCAGCATTTT

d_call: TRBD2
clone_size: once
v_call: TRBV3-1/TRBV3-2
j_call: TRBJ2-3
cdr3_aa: CASSRGLAGASTDTQYF
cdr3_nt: TGTGCCAGCAGCCGGGGACTAGCGGGAGCTAGCACAGATACGCAGTATTTT

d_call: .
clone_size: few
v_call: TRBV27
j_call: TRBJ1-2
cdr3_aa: CASSPFRGKAGNYGYTF
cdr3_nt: TGTGCCAGCAGCCCTTTTAGGGGTAAAGCAGGCAACTATGGCTACACCTTC

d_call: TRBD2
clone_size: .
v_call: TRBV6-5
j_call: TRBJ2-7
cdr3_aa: CASTSGGSSSYEQYF
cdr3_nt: TGTGCCAGCACCTCGGGGGGGTCCAGCTCCTACGAGCAGTACTTC

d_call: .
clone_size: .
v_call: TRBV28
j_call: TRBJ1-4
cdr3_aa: CASSFDVSTNEKLFF
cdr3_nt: TGTGCCAGCAGTTTCGACGTCTCAACTAATGAAAAACTGTTTTTT

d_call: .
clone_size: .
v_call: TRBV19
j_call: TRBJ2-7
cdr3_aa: CASSTAHGGREQYF
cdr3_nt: TGTGCCAGTAGTACAGCCCACGGAGGGCGCGAGCAGTACTTC

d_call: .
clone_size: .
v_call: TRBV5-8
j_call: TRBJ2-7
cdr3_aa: CASRFPNRISYEQYF
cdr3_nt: TGTGCCAGTAGGTTCCCCAACAGGATCTCCTACGAGCAGTACTTC

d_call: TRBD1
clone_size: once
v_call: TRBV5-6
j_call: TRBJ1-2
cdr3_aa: CASSLGGTGVGYTF
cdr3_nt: TGTGCCAGCAGCTTGGGCGGGACAGGGGTTGGCTACACCTTC

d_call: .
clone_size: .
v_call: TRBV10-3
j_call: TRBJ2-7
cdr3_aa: CAISDGAYEQYF
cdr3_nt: TGTGCCATCAGTGACGGAGCCTACGAGCAGTACTTC

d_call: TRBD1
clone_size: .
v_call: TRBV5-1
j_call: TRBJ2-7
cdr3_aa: CASSLYSGQGGGEQYF
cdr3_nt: TGCGCCAGCAGCTTGTATTCTGGACAGGGTGGAGGCGAGCAGTACTTC

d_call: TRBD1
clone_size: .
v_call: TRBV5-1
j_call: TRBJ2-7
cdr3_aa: CASSLVPRDRVLTYEQYF
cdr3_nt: TGCGCCAGCAGCTTGGTTCCCCGCGACAGGGTATTAACCTACGAGCAGTACTTC

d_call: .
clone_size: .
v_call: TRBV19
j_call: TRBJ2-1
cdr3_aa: CASSTNTRRDEQFF
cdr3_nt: TGTGCCAGTAGTACAAACACACGACGCGATGAGCAGTTCTTC

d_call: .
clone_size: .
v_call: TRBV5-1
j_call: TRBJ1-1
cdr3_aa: CASSGYGEAFF
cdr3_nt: TGCGCCAGCAGCGGGTATGGTGAAGCTTTCTTT

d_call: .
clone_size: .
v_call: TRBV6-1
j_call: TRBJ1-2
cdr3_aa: CASSEDRNYGYTF
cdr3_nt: TGTGCCAGCAGTGAGGACAGAAACTATGGCTACACCTTC

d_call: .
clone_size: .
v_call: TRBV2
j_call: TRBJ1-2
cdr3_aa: CASSPTGLRLPNGYTF
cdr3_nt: TGTGCCAGCAGTCCAACAGGACTGCGCTTACCCAATGGCTACACCTTC

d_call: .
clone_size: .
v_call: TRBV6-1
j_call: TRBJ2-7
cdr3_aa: CASSETRVSEQYF
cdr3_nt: TGTGCCAGCAGTGAGACAAGGGTGAGTGAGCAGTACTTC

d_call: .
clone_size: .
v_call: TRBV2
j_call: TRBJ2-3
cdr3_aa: CASSDEAVDTQYF
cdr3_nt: TGTGCCAGCAGTGATGAGGCGGTAGATACGCAGTATTTT

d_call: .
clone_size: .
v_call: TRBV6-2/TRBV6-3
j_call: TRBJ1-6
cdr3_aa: CASSYGPGNNNSPLHF
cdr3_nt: TGTGCCAGCAGTTACGGACCGGGAAATAATAATTCACCCCTCCACTTT

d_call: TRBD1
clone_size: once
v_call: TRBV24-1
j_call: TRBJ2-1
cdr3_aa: CATSDPGQGTNEQFF
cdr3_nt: TGTGCCACCAGCGATCCCGGACAGGGAACCAATGAGCAGTTCTTC

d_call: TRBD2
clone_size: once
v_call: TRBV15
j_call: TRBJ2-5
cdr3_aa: CATSHFSGGQETQYF
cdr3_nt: TGTGCCACCAGTCATTTTTCGGGGGGCCAAGAGACCCAGTACTTC

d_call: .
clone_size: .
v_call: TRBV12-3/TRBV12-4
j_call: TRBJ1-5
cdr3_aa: CASSRDSGQPQHF
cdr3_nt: TGTGCCAGCAGCCGTGATTCAGGTCAGCCCCAGCATTTT

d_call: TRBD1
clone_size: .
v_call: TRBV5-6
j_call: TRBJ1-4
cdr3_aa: CASSLPGQATNEKLFF
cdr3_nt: TGTGCCAGCAGCTTACCGGGACAGGCAACTAATGAAAAACTGTTTTTT

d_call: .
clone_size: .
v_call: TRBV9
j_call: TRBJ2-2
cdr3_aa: CASQSGTTGELFF
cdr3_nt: TGTGCCAGCCAAAGTGGCACCACCGGGGAGCTGTTTTTT

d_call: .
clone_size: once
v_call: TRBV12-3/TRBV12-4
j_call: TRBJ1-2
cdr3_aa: CASSFRGTYGYTF
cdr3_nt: TGTGCCAGCAGTTTCCGTGGAACTTATGGCTACACCTTC

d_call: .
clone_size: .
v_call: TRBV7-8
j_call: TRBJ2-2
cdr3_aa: CASSFGTGELFF
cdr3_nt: TGTGCCAGCAGCTTCGGAACCGGGGAGCTGTTTTTT

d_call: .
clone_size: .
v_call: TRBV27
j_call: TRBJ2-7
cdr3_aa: CASSWSLPTDEQYF
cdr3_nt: TGTGCCAGCAGTTGGTCCCTACCTACTGACGAGCAGTACTTC

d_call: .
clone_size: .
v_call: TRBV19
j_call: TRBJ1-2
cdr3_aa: CASSMAAYGYTF
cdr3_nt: TGTGCCAGTAGTATGGCAGCTTATGGCTACACCTTC

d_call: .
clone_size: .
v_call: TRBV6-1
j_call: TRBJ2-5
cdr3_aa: CASSLRDIGKETQYF
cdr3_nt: TGTGCCAGCAGCCTCCGGGACATAGGGAAAGAGACCCAGTACTTC

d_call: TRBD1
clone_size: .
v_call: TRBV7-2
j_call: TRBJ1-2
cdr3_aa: CASSADRGGYGYTF
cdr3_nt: TGTGCCAGCAGCGCAGACAGGGGCGGCTATGGCTACACCTTC

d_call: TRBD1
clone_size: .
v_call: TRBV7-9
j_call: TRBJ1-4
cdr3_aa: CASSSGQGANEKLFF
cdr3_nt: TGTGCCAGCAGCTCCGGACAGGGCGCAAATGAAAAACTGTTTTTT

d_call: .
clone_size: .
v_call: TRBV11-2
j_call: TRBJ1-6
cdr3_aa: CASSLGAVNSPLHF
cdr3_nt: TGTGCCAGCAGCTTGGGGGCGGTTAATTCACCCCTCCACTTT

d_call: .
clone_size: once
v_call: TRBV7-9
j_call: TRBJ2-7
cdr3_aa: CASSLRQGYEQYF
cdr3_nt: TGTGCCAGCAGCTTAAGGCAGGGCTACGAGCAGTACTTC

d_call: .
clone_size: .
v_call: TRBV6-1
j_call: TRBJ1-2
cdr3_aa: CASSEVGGNYGYTF
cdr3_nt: TGTGCCAGCAGTGAGGTAGGAGGGAACTATGGCTACACCTTC

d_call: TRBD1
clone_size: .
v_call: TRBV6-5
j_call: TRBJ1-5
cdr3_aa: CASSTGGRNQPQHF
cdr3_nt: TGTGCCAGCAGTACAGGGGGACGAAATCAGCCCCAGCATTTT

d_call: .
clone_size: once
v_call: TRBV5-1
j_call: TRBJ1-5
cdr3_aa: CASSLDPVSNQPQHF
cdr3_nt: TGCGCCAGCAGCTTGGATCCGGTCTCCAATCAGCCCCAGCATTTT

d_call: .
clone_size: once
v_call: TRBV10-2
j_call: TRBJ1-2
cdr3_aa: CASSESGTNYGYTF
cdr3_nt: TGCGCCAGCAGTGAGTCCGGCACTAACTATGGCTACACCTTC

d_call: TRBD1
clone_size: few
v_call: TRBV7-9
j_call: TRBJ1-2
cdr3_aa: CASSLNRGQGYTF
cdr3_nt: TGTGCCAGCAGCTTGAACAGGGGGCAGGGCTACACCTTC

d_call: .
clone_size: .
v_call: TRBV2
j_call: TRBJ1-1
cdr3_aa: CASRFGSPNTEAFF
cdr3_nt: TGTGCCAGCCGTTTTGGCAGCCCGAACACTGAAGCTTTCTTT

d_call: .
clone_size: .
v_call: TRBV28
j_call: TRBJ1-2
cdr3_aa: CASSSFDPGGYTF
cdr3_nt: TGTGCCAGCAGTTCCTTTGACCCGGGAGGCTACACCTTC

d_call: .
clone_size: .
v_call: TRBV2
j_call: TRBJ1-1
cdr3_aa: CASSGTGTLNTEAFF
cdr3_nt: TGTGCCAGCAGTGGTACCGGGACACTGAACACTGAAGCTTTCTTT

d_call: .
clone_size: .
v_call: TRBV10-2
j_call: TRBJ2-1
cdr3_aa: CASIRDRSYNEQFF
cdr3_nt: TGCGCCAGCATTCGGGATCGCTCCTACAATGAGCAGTTCTTC

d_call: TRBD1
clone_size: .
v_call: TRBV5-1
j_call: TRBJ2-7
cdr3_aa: CASSQDRDSLDEQYF
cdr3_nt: TGCGCCAGCAGCCAGGACCGGGACAGCCTAGACGAGCAGTACTTC

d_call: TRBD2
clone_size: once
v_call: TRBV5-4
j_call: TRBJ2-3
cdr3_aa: CASSLAGTSADTQYF
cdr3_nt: TGTGCCAGCAGCTTGGCCGGGACTAGCGCAGATACGCAGTATTTT

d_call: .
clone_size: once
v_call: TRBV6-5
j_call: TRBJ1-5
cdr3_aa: CASRPSGDRNQPQHF
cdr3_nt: TGTGCCAGCAGGCCCTCAGGGGATCGCAATCAGCCCCAGCATTTT

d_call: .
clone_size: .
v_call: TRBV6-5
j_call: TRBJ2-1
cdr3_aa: CASTLPINEQFF
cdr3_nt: TGTGCCAGCACCCTACCGATCAATGAGCAGTTCTTC

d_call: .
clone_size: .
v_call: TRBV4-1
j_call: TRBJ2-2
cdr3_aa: CASSQVASGELFF
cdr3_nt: TGCGCCAGCAGCCAAGTCGCCTCGGGGGAGCTGTTTTTT

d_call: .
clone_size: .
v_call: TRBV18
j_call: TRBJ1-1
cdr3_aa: CASSPPNTEAFF
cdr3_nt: TGTGCCAGCTCACCGCCGAACACTGAAGCTTTCTTT

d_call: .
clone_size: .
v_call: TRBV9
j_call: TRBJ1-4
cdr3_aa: CASSVDPNEKLFF
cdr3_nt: TGTGCCAGCAGCGTAGACCCTAATGAAAAACTGTTTTTT

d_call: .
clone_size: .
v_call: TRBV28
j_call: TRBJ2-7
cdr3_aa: CASSTFTSSYEQYF
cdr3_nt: TGTGCCAGCAGTACCTTTACTAGCTCCTACGAGCAGTACTTC

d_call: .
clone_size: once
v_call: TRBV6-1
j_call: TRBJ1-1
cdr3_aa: CASSDVPGYTEAFF
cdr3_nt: TGTGCCAGCAGTGATGTGCCCGGCTACACTGAAGCTTTCTTT